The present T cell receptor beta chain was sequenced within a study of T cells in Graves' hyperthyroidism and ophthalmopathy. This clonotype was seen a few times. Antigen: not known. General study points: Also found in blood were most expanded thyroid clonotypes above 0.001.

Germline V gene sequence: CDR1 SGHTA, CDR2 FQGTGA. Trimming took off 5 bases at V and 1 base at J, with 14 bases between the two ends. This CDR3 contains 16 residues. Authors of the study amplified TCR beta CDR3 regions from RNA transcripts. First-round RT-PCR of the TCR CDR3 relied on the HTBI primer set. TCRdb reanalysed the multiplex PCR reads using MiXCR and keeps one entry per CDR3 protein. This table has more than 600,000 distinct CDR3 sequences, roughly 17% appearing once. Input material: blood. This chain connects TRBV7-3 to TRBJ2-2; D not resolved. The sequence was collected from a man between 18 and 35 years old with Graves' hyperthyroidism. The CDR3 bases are TGTGCCAGCAGCCCCCGGACGGCTCTGAACACCGGGGAGCTGTTTTTT. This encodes CASSPRTALNTGELFF.